Listed here is a single T cell receptor beta chain. These data originate in a study of OX40 agonist ivuxolimab in advanced cancers. CDR3 length: 14 residues. The ends lost 5 bases at V and 5 bases at J; junction bases unmatched: 5. The germline gives CDR1 MNHNY, CDR2 SVGAGI (reference sequence). Assay used: immunoSEQ multiplex PCR; TCRdb lists only in-frame clones, some missing. The sample records about 80,000 clones, 80% to 90% being singletons. The TCR sequence derives from an adult with an advanced solid tumor such as melanoma, head and neck, liver or kidney cancer. This sequence joins TRBV6-6 and TRBJ1-1; 10 bases match TRBD1. The specimen comprised CD4+ or CD8+ T cells sorted from blood, sampled in a trial of the OX40 agonist ivuxolimab. The CDR3 here is CASSRTGGETEAFF. The CDR3 bases are TGTGCCAGCAGTCGGACAGGGGGAGAAACTGAAGCTTTCTTT.